This T cell receptor (beta chain) came from a study of read filtering for tumor transcriptome and immune sequencing. The library was built from around 0.4 ug RNA with molecular barcoded adaptors for alpha/delta and beta/gamma chains. TCRdb re-derived calls from the reads in MiXCR, one entry per CDR3 protein. The sample contains about 130,000 distinct CDR3 sequences, under 15% of which appear only once. This clonotype was picked up many times. Trimming cost V 1 base and J 0 bases; bases outside gene matches: 9. This CDR3 is built from 17 residues. From germline, CDR1 is DFQATT and CDR2 SNEGSKA (reference sequence).

Sample: a population of CD138-negative cells sorted from bone marrow. This chain uses TRBV20-1 with TRBJ2-1, with 7 bases that match TRBD2. This TCR derives from a donor at least 40 years old with multiple myeloma. CDR3 sequence reads: CSARADQRGFSYNEQFF. CDR3 DNA sequence: TGCAGTGCTAGAGCGGACCAGCGGGGATTCTCCTACAATGAGCAGTTCTTC.